The 15 T cell receptor beta chains listed next were all sequenced from one sample in a study of T cell changes during pregnancy in multiple sclerosis (dated by TCRdb to 2018 to 2020). Library preparation used the immunoSEQ multiplex PCR assay. Drawn from immuneACCESS, this table holds only the in-frame rearrangements with V and J called that TCRdb kept. Clones are partly lost; checked studies trace under half to an unresolved V gene and leave the rest unexplained. Recorded for this sample are about 31,000 clones; about 92% of them occurred a single time. The top ten constitute 0.35% to 0.5% of the sample. This sample comprised CD4+ T cells from peripheral blood mononuclear cells, obtained in the second trimester of pregnancy. The receptor source for this set is a female donor with multiple sclerosis, enrolled in a pregnancy study.

This clone has a single count. V and J are TRBV9 and TRBJ1-4, with TRBD1 matching 7 bases. The CDR3 has 12 residues. Germline V gene sequence: CDR1 SGDLS, CDR2 YYNGEE. V was clipped by 3 bases and J by 7 bases; unmatched bases: 0. The CDR3 here is CASSAGGEKLFF. Here the CDR3 DNA reads TGTGCCAGCAGCGCAGGGGGTGAAAAACTGTTTTTT.

The chain links TRBV6-5 to TRBJ1-5, with a tentative D call TRBD1 (5 bases). This CDR3 spans 13 amino acids. Germline V gene data show CDR1 as MNHEY and CDR2 as SVGAGI. The germline V and J ends were trimmed by 5 bases and 1 base, with 6 bases remaining between them. The DNA for the CDR3 is TGTGCCAGCAGTAGGACAAGCAATCAGCCCCAGCATTTT. This sequence encodes CASSRTSNQPQHF.

The V gene is TRBV6-5, the J gene TRBJ1-2; D call uncertain. V lost 6 bases, J lost 5 bases, and 7 bases lay in between. Germline V lookup: CDR1 MNHEY, CDR2 SVGAGI. The CDR3 consists of 11 residues. CDR3 coding DNA: TGTGCCAGCAGCCGGGGATATGGCTACACCTTC. Translation: CASSRGYGYTF.

The J gene is TRBJ2-1, the V gene TRBV18; 9 nucleotides match TRBD2. With V trimmed by 0 bases and J by 7 bases, 4 bases remained unmatched. The germline V gene encodes CDR1 KGHSH and CDR2 LQKENI. The CDR3 contains 15 residues. The chain's CDR3 is CASSPPSGSVNEQFF. The DNA of the CDR3 is TGTGCCAGCTCACCACCTAGCGGGAGTGTTAATGAGCAGTTCTTC.

This clone has a single count. The CDR3, as DNA: TGTGCCAGCGTTTCGCCTACCAACTACGAGCAGTACTTC. Protein: CASVSPTNYEQYF. The chain carries TRBV28 and TRBJ2-7; D not resolved. The CDR3 totals 13 residues. V dropped 8 bases and J dropped 3 bases, with 14 bases sitting between them. CDR1 and CDR2 from the germline V gene are MDHEN and SYDVKM.

Only one count was recorded for this clone. The chain joins TRBV18 to TRBJ1-5, with TRBD1 matching 7 bases. CDR3 length: 15 amino acids. Germline V CDR1 and CDR2: KGHSH, LQKENI. The J segment lost 0 bases and the V segment lost 6 bases, leaving 5 bases of the junction unmatched. The CDR3 protein is CASSLDRVSNQPQHF. CDR3 nucleotides: TGTGCCAGCTCCCTTGACAGGGTTAGCAATCAGCCCCAGCATTTT. The entire variable domain, with the rest obtained from reference TRBV18 and TRBJ1-5, is as follows: NAGVMQNPRHLVRRRGQEARLRCSPMKGHSHVYWYRQLPEEGLKFMVYLQKENIIDESGMPKERFSAEFPKEGPSILRIQQVVRGDSAAYFCASSLDRVSNQPQHFGDGTRLSIL.

The J gene is TRBJ1-1, the V gene TRBV7-9; maybe TRBD1 (5 bases). Trimming cost V 6 bases and J 2 bases, with 13 bases left between them. This CDR3 region has 14 residues. Germline V gives CDR1 SEHNR, CDR2 FQNEAQ (reference sequence). CDR3 nucleotide sequence: TGTGCCAGCAGAGCCGGGACTGGAAACACTGAAGCTTTCTTT. It codes for CASRAGTGNTEAFF.

The chain links TRBV30 to TRBJ1-3; D gene ambiguous. This CDR3 region has 15 residues. The V and J ends lost 4 bases and 2 bases respectively, with 15 bases between them. The germline V gene has CDR1 GTSNPN and CDR2 SVGIG (reference sequence). CDR3 DNA: TGTGCCTGGACCCCCTTTCTAGGTACTGGAAACACCATATATTTT. Encoded protein: CAWTPFLGTGNTIYF.

The gene calls are TRBV9 and TRBJ1-2, with D possibly TRBD1 on 5 matching bases. In germline, CDR1 is SGDLS, CDR2 YYNGEE. V lost 0 bases, J lost 3 bases, and 12 bases lay in between. This CDR3 has 15 amino acids. The chain's CDR3 is CASSVGLDSHYGYTF. The CDR3, as DNA: TGTGCCAGCAGCGTAGGGCTAGACAGCCACTATGGCTACACCTTC. The full variable domain, with the rest looked up from reference TRBV9 and TRBJ1-2, is DSGVTQTPKHLITATGQRVTLRCSPRSGDLSVYWYQQSLDQGLQFLIQYYNGEERAKGNILERFSAQQFPDLHSELNLSSLELGDSALYFCASSVGLDSHYGYTFGSGTRLTVV.

The chain is built from TRBV5-1 and TRBJ1-1, with a weak D call TRBD1 (5 bases). Trimming pared 0 bases from V and 5 bases from J, leaving 8 bases between. The CDR3 is made up of 13 amino acids. Germline values: CDR1 SGHRS, CDR2 YFSETQ. DNA of the CDR3: TGCGCCAGCAGCTTGGAGGGGTGGACTGAAGCTTTCTTT. It codes for CASSLEGWTEAFF.

This clone was observed once. The V gene is TRBV7-2, the J gene TRBJ1-5; D not certain. Germline CDR1 SGHTA, CDR2 FQGNSA. The V end lost 1 base, the J end lost 6 bases, and 7 bases lay between the germline ends. The CDR3 is 13 residues long. The CDR3 DNA is TGTGCCAGCAGCTTAGATCGGGTTCAGCCCCAGCATTTT. Translation: CASSLDRVQPQHF.

The V gene is TRBV29-1, the J gene TRBJ1-2; D might be TRBD1 (6 bases). This CDR3 spans 12 amino acids. CDR1 SQVTM and CDR2 ANQGSEA come from the germline V gene. The CDR3 DNA reads as TGCAGTAGCCACCGCGGGGGCCATGGCTACACCTTC. Translating gives CSSHRGGHGYTF.

V gene TRBV7-2 combines with J gene TRBJ2-6; D may be TRBD2 (5 bases). This CDR3 region has 16 residues. Trimming stripped 1 base from V and 0 bases from J, with 7 bases between. Germline V lookup: CDR1 SGHTA, CDR2 FQGNSA. The CDR3 spells CASSLGSGSGANVLTF. Written as DNA, the CDR3 is TGTGCCAGCAGCTTAGGGAGCGGCTCTGGGGCCAACGTCCTGACTTTC.

CDR3: CASSTPGTAYGYTF. In DNA, the CDR3 is TGTGCCAGCAGTACCCCGGGGACAGCTTATGGCTACACCTTC. This chain uses TRBV28 with TRBJ1-2; 7 bases line up with TRBD1. Germline CDR1 reads MDHEN; CDR2 reads SYDVKM. The CDR3 totals 14 residues. V lost 5 bases and J lost 5; bases outside the gene matches: 8.

Regarding this clone: Mismatch with germline at one junction end may stem from a read error. The V gene is TRBV5-4, the J gene TRBJ2-7; D may be TRBD2 (7 bases). Germline V lookup: CDR1 SGHNT, CDR2 YYREEE (reference sequence). CDR3 size: 16 residues. The CDR3 loop reads CASTLGGGSSRDEQYF. The CDR3 DNA is TGTGCCAGCACCTTGGGGGGCGGGAGTAGTCGCGACGAGCAGTACTTC.